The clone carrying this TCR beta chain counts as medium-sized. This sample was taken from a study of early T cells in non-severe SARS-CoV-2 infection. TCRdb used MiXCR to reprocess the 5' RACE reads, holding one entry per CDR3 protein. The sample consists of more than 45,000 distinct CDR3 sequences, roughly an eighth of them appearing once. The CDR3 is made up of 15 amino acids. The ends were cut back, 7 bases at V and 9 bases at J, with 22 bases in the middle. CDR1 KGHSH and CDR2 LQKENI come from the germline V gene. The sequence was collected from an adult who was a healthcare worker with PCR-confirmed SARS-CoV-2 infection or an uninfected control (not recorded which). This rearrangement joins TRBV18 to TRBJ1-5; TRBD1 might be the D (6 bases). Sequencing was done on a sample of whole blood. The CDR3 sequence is CASFKVGQCQTPQHF. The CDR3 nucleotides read TGTGCCAGCTTCAAGGTAGGACAGTGTCAAACGCCCCAGCATTTT. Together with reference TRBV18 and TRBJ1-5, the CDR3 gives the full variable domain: NAGVMQNPRHLVRRRGQEARLRCSPMKGHSHVYWYRQLPEEGLKFMVYLQKENIIDESGMPKERFSAEFPKEGPSILRIQQVVRGDSAAYFCASFKVGQCQTPQHFGDGTRLSIL.